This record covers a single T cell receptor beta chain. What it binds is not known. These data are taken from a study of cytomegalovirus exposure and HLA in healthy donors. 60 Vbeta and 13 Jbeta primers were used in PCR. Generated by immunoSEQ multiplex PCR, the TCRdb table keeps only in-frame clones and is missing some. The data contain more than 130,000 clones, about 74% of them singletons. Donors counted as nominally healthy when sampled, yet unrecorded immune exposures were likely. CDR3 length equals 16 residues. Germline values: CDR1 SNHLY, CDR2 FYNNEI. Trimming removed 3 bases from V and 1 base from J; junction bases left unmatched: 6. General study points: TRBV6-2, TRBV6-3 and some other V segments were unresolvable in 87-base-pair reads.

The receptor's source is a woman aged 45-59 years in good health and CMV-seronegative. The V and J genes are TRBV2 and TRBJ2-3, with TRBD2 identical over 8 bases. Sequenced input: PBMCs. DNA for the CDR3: TGTGCCAGCAGTGAGGGACTAGTCTCGGGCACAGATACGCAGTATTTT. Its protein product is CASSEGLVSGTDTQYF.